A single T cell receptor (beta chain) is shown here with its context. Its antigen remains unknown. This record comes from a study of T cell repertoires in cytomegalovirus infection. Study as a whole: Based on public TCR beta signatures, there were indications of CMV infection and of a matching HLA type. Overall study findings and caveats: Totalled public TCR beta family frequency picked out people who carried CMV plus the relevant HLA. HLA-C-restricted CMV clonotypes gave the most frequent clonotype in two of eight donors.

One entry per CDR3 protein, called by TCRdb with MiXCR from the reads. The sample has more than 400,000 distinct CDR3 sequences; approximately 26% are singletons. What was sequenced was PBMCs. This clonotype was sampled from a human donor in good health (CMV status not recorded). Some clones in this sample may be carry-over from other donors' samples.

The CDR3 DNA reads as TGTGCCAGCAGTTTAACCGCCGGGACAGGGGGCAATCAGCCCCAGCATTTT. Its translation is CASSLTAGTGGNQPQHF. The V gene is TRBV28, the J gene TRBJ1-5, with 10 bases aligning to TRBD1. The germline gives CDR1 MDHEN, CDR2 SYDVKM. The CDR3 is 17 amino acids. V was pared by 2 bases and J by 2 bases, with 6 bases of the junction left unmatched.